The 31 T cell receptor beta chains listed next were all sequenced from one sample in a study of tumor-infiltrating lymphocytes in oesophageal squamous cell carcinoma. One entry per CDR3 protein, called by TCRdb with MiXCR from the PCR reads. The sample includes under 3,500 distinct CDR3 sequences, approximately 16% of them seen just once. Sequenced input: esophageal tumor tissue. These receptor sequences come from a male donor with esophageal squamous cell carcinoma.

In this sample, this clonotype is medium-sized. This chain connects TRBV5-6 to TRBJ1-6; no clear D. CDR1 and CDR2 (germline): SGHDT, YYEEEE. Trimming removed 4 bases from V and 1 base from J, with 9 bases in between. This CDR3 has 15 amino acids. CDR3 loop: CASSEGLSYNSPLHF. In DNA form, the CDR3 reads TGTGCCAGCAGCGAAGGGTTGTCCTATAATTCACCCCTCCACTTT.

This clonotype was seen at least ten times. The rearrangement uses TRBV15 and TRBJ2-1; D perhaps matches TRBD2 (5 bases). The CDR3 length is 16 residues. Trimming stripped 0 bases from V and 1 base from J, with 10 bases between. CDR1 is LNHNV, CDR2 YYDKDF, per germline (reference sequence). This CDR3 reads CATSRDIGLSYNEQFF. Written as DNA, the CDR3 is TGTGCCACCAGCAGAGATATCGGACTTTCCTACAATGAGCAGTTCTTC.

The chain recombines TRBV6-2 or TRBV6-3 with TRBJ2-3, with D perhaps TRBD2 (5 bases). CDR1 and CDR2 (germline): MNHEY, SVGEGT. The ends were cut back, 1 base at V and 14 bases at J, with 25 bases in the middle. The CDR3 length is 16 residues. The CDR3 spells CASSYWSSPNTGELYF. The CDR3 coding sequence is TGTGCCAGCAGTTACTGGTCAAGCCCGAACACCGGGGAGCTGTATTTT.

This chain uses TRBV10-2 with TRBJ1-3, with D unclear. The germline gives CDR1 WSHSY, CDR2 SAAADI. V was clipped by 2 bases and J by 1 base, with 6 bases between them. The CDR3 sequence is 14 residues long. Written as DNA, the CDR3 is TGCGCCAGCAGTGAGGGCTCGTCTGGAAACACCATATATTTT. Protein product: CASSEGSSGNTIYF.

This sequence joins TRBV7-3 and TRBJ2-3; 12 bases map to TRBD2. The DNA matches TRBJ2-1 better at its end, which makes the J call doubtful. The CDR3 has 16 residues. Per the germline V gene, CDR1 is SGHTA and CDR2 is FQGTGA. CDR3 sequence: CASSLSLAGGQDTQFF. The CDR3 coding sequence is TGTGCCAGCAGCTTATCTCTAGCGGGAGGGCAAGATACGCAGTTCTTC.

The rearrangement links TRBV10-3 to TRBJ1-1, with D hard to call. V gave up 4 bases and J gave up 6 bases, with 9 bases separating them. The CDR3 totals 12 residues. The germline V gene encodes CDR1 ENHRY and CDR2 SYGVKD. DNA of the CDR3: TGTGCCATCAGTGGATATAGCCCTGAAGCTTTCTTT. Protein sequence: CAISGYSPEAFF.

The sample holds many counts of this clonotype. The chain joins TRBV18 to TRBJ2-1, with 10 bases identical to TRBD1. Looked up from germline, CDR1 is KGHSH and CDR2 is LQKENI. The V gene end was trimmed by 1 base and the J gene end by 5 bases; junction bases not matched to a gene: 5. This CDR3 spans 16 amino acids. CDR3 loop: CASSPLGQGGNNEQFF. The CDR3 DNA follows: TGTGCCAGCTCACCACTAGGACAGGGGGGGAACAATGAGCAGTTCTTC. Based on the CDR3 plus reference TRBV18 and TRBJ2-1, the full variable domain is NAGVMQNPRHLVRRRGQEARLRCSPMKGHSHVYWYRQLPEEGLKFMVYLQKENIIDESGMPKERFSAEFPKEGPSILRIQQVVRGDSAAYFCASSPLGQGGNNEQFFGPGTRLTVL.

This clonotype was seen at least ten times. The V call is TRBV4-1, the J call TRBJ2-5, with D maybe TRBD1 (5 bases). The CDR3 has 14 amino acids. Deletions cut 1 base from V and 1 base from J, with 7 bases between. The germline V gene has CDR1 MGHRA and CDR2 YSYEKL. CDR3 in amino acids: CASSQGGVQETQYF. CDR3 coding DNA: TGCGCCAGCAGCCAAGGGGGCGTCCAAGAGACCCAGTACTTC.

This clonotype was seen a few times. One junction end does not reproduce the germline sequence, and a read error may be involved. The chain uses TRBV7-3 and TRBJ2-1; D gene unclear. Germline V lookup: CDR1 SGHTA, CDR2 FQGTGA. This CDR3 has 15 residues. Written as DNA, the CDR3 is TGTGCCAGGATCTTAGGGTCCAGCTCCTGCAATGAGCAGTTCTTC. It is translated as CARILGSSSCNEQFF. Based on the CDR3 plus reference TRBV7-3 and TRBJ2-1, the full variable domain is GAGVSQTPSNKVTEKGKYVELRCDPISGHTALYWYRQSLGQGPEFLIYFQGTGAADDSGLPNDRFFAVRPEGSVSTLKIQRTERGDSAVYLCARILGSSSCNEQFFGPGTRLTVL.

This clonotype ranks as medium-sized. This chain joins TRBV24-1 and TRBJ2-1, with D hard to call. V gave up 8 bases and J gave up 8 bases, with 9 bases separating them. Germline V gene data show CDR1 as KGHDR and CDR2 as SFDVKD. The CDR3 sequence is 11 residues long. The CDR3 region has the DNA TGTGCCACCATGGGGTATTATGAGCAGTTCTTC. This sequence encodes CATMGYYEQFF.

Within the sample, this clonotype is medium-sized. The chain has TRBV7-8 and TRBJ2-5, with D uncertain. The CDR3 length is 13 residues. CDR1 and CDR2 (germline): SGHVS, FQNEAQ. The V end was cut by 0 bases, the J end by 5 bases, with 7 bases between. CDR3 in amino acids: CASSLAYRETQYF. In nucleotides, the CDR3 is TGTGCCAGCAGCTTAGCATATAGGGAGACCCAGTACTTC. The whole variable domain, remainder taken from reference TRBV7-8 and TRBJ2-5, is GAGVSQSPRYKVAKRGQDVALRCDPISGHVSLFWYQQALGQGPEFLTYFQNEAQLDKSGLPSDRFFAERPEGSVSTLKIQRTQQEDSAVYLCASSLAYRETQYFGPGTRLLVL.

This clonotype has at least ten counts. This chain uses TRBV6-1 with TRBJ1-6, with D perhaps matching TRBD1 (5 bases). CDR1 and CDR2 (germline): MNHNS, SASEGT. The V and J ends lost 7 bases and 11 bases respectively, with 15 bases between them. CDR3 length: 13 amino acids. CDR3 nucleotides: TGTGCCAGCACAGGGTTTCAAAGTGCACCCCTCCACTTT. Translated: CASTGFQSAPLHF.

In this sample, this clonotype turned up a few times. Written as DNA, the CDR3 is TGTGCCAGTAGTATGGGATTTAGGGAGGGGAGCACTGAAGCTTTCTTT. Its protein product is CASSMGFREGSTEAFF. This rearrangement joins TRBV19 to TRBJ1-1; D may be TRBD1 (5 bases). The CDR3 extends over 16 amino acids. Germline V gene lookup returns CDR1 LNHDA and CDR2 SQIVND (reference sequence). The V and J ends lost 3 bases and 4 bases respectively, with 18 bases between them.

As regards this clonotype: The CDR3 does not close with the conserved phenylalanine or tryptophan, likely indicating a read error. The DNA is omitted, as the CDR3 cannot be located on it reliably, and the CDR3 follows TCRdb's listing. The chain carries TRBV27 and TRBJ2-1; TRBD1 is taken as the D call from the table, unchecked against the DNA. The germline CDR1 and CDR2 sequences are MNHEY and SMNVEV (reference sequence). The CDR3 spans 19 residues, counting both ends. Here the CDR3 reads CASTPSSGTQANYGYTFGS.

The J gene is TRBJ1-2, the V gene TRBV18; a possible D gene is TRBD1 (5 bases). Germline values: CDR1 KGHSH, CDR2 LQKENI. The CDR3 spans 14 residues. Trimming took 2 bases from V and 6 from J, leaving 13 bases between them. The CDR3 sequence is CASSPGGDGDGYTF. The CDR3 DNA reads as TGTGCCAGCTCACCAGGAGGGGACGGCGATGGCTACACCTTC.

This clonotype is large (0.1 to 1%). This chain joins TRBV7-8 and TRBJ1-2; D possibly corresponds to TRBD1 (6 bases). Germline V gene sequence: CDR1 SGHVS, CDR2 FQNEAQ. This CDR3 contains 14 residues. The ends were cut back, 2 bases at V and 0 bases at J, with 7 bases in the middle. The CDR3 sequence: CASSLRTANYGYTF. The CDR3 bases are TGTGCCAGCAGCTTACGGACAGCTAACTATGGCTACACCTTC.

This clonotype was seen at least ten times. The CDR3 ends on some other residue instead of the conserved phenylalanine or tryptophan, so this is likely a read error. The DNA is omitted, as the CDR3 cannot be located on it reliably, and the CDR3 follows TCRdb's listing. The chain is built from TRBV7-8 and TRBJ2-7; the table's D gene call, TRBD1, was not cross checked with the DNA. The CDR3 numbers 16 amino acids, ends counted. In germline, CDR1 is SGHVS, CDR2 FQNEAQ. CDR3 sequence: CASSLRTANYGYTFGS.

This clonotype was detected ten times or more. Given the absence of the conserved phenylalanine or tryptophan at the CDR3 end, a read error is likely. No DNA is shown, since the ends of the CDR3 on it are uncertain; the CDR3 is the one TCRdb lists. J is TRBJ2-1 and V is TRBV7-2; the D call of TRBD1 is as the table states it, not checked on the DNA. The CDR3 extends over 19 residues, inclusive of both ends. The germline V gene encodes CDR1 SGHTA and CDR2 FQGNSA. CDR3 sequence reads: CASSLVSGAGRNYGYTFGS.

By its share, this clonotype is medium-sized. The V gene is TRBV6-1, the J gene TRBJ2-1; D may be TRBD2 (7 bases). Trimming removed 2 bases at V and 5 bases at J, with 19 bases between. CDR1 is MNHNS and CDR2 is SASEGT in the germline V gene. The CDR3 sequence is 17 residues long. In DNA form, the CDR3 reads TGTGCCAGCAGTGAATGGGCGGGGGCCTTGGAAGACAATGAGCAGTTCTTC. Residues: CASSEWAGALEDNEQFF.

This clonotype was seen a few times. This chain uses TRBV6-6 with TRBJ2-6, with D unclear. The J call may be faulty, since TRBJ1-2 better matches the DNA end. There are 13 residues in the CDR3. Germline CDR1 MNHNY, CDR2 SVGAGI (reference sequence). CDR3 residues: CASSYSTGNGYTF. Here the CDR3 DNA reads TGTGCCAGCAGTTACTCGACGGGGAATGGCTACACCTTC.

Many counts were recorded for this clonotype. The CDR3 spells CASSFPDRANTEAFF. Written as DNA, the CDR3 is TGTGCCAGCAGCTTTCCGGACAGGGCGAACACTGAAGCTTTCTTT. This chain links TRBV7-6 with TRBJ1-1, with 8 positions matching TRBD1. V lost 3 bases and J lost 1; bases outside the gene matches: 4. The CDR3 contains 15 residues. The germline V gene has CDR1 SGHVS and CDR2 FNYEAQ.

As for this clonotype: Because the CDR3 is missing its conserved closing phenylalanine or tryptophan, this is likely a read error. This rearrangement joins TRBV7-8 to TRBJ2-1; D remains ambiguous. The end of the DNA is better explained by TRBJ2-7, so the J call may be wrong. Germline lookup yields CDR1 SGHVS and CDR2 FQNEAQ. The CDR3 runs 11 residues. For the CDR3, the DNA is TGTGCCAGCGGCAGGAGCTACGAGCAGTACTTG. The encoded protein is CASGRSYEQYL.

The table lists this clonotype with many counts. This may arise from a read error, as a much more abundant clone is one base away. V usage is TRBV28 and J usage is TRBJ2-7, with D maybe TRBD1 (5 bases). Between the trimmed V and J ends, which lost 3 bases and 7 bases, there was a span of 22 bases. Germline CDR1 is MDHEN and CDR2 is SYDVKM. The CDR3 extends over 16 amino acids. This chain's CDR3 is CASSFRARGVGNEQYF. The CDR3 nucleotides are TGTGCCAGCAGTTTCAGGGCTAGAGGCGTTGGCAATGAGCAGTACTTC.

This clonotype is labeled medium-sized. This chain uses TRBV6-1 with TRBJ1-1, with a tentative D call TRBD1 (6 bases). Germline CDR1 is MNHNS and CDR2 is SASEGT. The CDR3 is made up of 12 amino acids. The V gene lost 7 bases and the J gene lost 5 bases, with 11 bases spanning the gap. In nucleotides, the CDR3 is TGTGCCAGCAAGGCAGGGGTTACTGAAGCTTTCTTT. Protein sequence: CASKAGVTEAFF.

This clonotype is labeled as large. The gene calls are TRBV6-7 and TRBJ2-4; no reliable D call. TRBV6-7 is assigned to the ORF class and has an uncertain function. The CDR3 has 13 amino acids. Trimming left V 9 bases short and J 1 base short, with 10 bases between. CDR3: CARRQRAKNIQYF. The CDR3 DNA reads TGTGCCAGAAGGCAAAGGGCCAAAAACATTCAGTACTTC.

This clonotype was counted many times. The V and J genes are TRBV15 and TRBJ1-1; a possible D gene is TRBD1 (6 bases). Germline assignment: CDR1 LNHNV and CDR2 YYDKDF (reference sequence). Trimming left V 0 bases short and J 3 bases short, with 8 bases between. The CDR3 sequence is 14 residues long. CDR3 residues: CATSREGGHTEAFF. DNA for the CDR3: TGTGCCACCAGCAGAGAGGGGGGCCACACTGAAGCTTTCTTT. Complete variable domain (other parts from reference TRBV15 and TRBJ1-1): DAMVIQNPRYQVTQFGKPVTLSCSQTLNHNVMYWYQQKSSQAPKLLFHYYDKDFNNEADTPDNFQSRRPNTSFCFLDIRSPGLGDTAMYLCATSREGGHTEAFFGQGTRLTVV.

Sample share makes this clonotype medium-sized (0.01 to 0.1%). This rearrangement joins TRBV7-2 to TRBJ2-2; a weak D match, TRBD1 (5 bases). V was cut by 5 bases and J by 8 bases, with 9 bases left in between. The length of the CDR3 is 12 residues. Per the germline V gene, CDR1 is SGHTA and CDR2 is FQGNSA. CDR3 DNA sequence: TGTGCCAGCAGCCCAGGGATGGGGGAGCTGTTTTTT. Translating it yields CASSPGMGELFF.

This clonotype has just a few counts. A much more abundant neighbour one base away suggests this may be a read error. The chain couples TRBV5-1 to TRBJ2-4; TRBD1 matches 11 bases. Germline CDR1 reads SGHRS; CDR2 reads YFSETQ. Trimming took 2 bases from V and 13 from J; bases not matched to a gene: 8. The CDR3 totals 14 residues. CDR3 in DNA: TGCGCCAGCAGCTTAGGACAGGGGGCAGGGAAGCAGTACTTC. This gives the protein CASSLGQGAGKQYF.

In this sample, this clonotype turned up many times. The DNA for the CDR3 is TGTGCCAGCAGCTGGGGACTAGCGGGGGAGGCAGATACGCAGTATTTT. Translation: CASSWGLAGEADTQYF. The V gene is TRBV5-8, the J gene TRBJ2-3; 14 bases map to TRBD2. The CDR3 is made up of 16 amino acids. Germline assignment: CDR1 SGHTS and CDR2 YDEGEE. The trim removed 3 bases at V and 4 bases at J, leaving 4 bases unmatched.

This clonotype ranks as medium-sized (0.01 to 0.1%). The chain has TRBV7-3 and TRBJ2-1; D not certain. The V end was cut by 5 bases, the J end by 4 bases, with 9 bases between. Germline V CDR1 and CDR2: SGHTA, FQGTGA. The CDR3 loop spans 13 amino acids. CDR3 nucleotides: TGTGCCAGCAGCCCGACTCGTTACAATGAGCAGTTCTTC. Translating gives CASSPTRYNEQFF.

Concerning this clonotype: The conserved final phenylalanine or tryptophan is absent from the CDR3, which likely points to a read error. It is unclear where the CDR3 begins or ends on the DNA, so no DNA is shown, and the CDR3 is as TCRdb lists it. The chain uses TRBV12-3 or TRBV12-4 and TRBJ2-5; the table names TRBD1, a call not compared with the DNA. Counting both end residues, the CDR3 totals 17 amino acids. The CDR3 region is CASSSPRQKAYGYTFGS.